This T cell receptor beta chain was recovered during a study of T-cell memory formation after mild COVID-19. A single record per CDR3 protein comes from TCRdb applying MiXCR to the 5' RACE reads. The repertoire has around 340,000 distinct CDR3 sequences, about 13% of them found once; the top ten carry roughly 20%. The study's findings and limits: Those CD4+ clones that contracted were mainly in CM and EM (CD8+ ones in EMRA).

To note about this clonotype: Its specificity is not known.

The length of the CDR3 is 14 residues. Germline values: CDR1 SEHNR, CDR2 FQNEAQ (reference sequence). V gave up 1 base and J gave up 1 base, with 7 bases separating them. Sequenced input: PBMCs or a T cell subset sorted from them (not recorded which). The chain links TRBV7-9 to TRBJ1-1; D remains ambiguous. The sequence was collected from a man aged 18 to 29 who had mild COVID-19 (a few samples of this study predate the infection). Cell type and time point are not known. CDR3 in DNA: TGTGCCAGCAGCTTAGTGTCTTGGAACACTGAAGCTTTCTTT. Translated: CASSLVSWNTEAFF.